This TCR beta chain was recovered during a study of response to subunit inactivated influenza vaccine. Germline V lookup: CDR1 MGHRA, CDR2 YSYEKL. The CDR3 is 15 residues long. V was pared by 0 bases and J by 3 bases, with 5 bases of the junction left unmatched. Using its own MiXCR run on the RT-PCR reads, TCRdb lists one record per CDR3 protein. The sample includes 650,000 to 800,000 distinct CDR3 sequences, around a sixth of them seen just once. In this sample, this clonotype turned up a few times. This sequence joins TRBV4-1 and TRBJ2-7; 7 positions match TRBD1. This sample comprised PBMCs from blood, obtained around 5 days after vaccination. The receptor comes from a man aged 50 to 59 who received an inactivated influenza vaccine. The CDR3 DNA sequence: TGCGCCAGCAGCCAAGATGACAGGGTGTTCTACGAGCAGTACTTC. This gives the protein CASSQDDRVFYEQYF.